The rows below give T cell receptor beta chains drawn from one sample of a study of blood T cell repertoires in COVID-19. The protocol was immunoSEQ multiplex PCR, while the TCRdb copy is restricted to in-frame clones and leaves out a portion. The table has about 390,000 clones, approximately 87% seen once. Material: peripheral blood. The receptors here all came from a woman aged 55-69 years with COVID-19, enrolled during active disease. Each CDR3 is given with its conserved first and last residue. A D gene is named only where the DNA matches it firmly. Size is stated for part of the rows, as once, few or many counts, or as a class when the clone is expanded.

CDR3 DNA: TGTGCCAGCAGTCTCCTCGCTGGGGCCAACGTCCTGACTTTC
CDR3 protein: CASSLLAGANVLTF
clone size: NA
J gene: TRBJ2-6
V gene: TRBV28
D gene: NA

CDR3 DNA: TGTGCCACCAGCAGAGACAGGGATTCTGGCTACACCTTC
CDR3 protein: CATSRDRDSGYTF
clone size: NA
J gene: TRBJ1-2
V gene: TRBV15
D gene: NA

CDR3 DNA: TGTGCCAGCAGCTCCCGGACAGGGGCTCGAGCTTTCTTT
CDR3 protein: CASSSRTGARAFF
clone size: once
J gene: TRBJ1-1
V gene: TRBV11-3
D gene: TRBD1

CDR3 DNA: TGTGCCAGCAGTTTTCGTTCGGGGGGCTCCCTCTACAATGAGCAGTTCTTC
CDR3 protein: CASSFRSGGSLYNEQFF
clone size: few
J gene: TRBJ2-1
V gene: TRBV27
D gene: NA

CDR3 DNA: TGTGCCAGCAGCCTCGGACAGAACACAGATACGCAGTATTTT
CDR3 protein: CASSLGQNTDTQYF
clone size: NA
J gene: TRBJ2-3
V gene: TRBV14
D gene: NA

CDR3 DNA: TGTGCCAGCAGCCTTTCAGACAGGAACACTGAAGCTTTCTTT
CDR3 protein: CASSLSDRNTEAFF
clone size: NA
J gene: TRBJ1-1
V gene: TRBV3-1/TRBV3-2
D gene: NA

CDR3 DNA: TGTGCCAGCAGTCTCCATCCGGAGGGTAGGGAAAAACTGTTTTTT
CDR3 protein: CASSLHPEGREKLFF
clone size: NA
J gene: TRBJ1-4
V gene: TRBV28
D gene: NA

CDR3 DNA: TGTGCCAGCAGCCAGAGGCGCGAGCAGTACTTC
CDR3 protein: CASSQRREQYF
clone size: NA
J gene: TRBJ2-7
V gene: TRBV7-6
D gene: NA

CDR3 DNA: TGTGCCAGCAGCCAAGGTAGCATAGAGACCCAGTACTTC
CDR3 protein: CASSQGSIETQYF
clone size: NA
J gene: TRBJ2-5
V gene: TRBV3-1/TRBV3-2
D gene: NA

CDR3 DNA: TGTGCCACCAGCAGAGAGGGACAGACCCCCTACGAGCAGTACTTC
CDR3 protein: CATSREGQTPYEQYF
clone size: NA
J gene: TRBJ2-7
V gene: TRBV15
D gene: TRBD1

CDR3 DNA: TGTGCCAGCAGCATGGGACTAGCGGGCCCAGATACGCAGTATTTT
CDR3 protein: CASSMGLAGPDTQYF
clone size: NA
J gene: TRBJ2-3
V gene: TRBV5-6
D gene: TRBD2

CDR3 DNA: TGTGCCAGCAGCTTGGGACAGCGCCTCTCTGGGGCCAACGTCCTGACTTTC
CDR3 protein: CASSLGQRLSGANVLTF
clone size: NA
J gene: TRBJ2-6
V gene: TRBV5-6
D gene: NA

CDR3 DNA: TGTGCCAGCAGTGACCTGGGCAGGGGGCCCAGTGGCTACACCTTC
CDR3 protein: CASSDLGRGPSGYTF
clone size: once
J gene: TRBJ1-2
V gene: TRBV6-1
D gene: TRBD1

CDR3 DNA: TGTGCCAGCAGCCCAGGGGTTGGGACAGATACGCAGTATTTT
CDR3 protein: CASSPGVGTDTQYF
clone size: NA
J gene: TRBJ2-3
V gene: TRBV11-3
D gene: NA

CDR3 DNA: TGTGCCAGCAGCCAACAGGGCTGGGCGGAGACCCAGTACTTC
CDR3 protein: CASSQQGWAETQYF
clone size: NA
J gene: TRBJ2-5
V gene: TRBV6-5
D gene: NA

CDR3 DNA: TGTGCCAGCAGCTTAGAGTTTCAGGGAGGCGAAAAACTGTTTTTT
CDR3 protein: CASSLEFQGGEKLFF
clone size: NA
J gene: TRBJ1-4
V gene: TRBV7-9
D gene: NA

CDR3 DNA: TGCGCCAGCAGCCAAGACAGGGTAGGCGGCTACACCTTC
CDR3 protein: CASSQDRVGGYTF
clone size: NA
J gene: TRBJ1-2
V gene: TRBV4-1
D gene: NA

CDR3 DNA: TGTGCCAGCAGTGAAAGGGGGTTCACTGAAGCTTTCTTT
CDR3 protein: CASSERGFTEAFF
clone size: once
J gene: TRBJ1-1
V gene: TRBV2
D gene: NA

CDR3 DNA: TGTGCCAGCAGCTTAGGAAGCGGGGGCGTGAACACCGGGGAGCTGTTTTTT
CDR3 protein: CASSLGSGGVNTGELFF
clone size: NA
J gene: TRBJ2-2
V gene: TRBV11-3
D gene: TRBD2

CDR3 DNA: TGCGCCAGCAGCCTGGGACGACAGAAACCCTACGAGCAGTACTTC
CDR3 protein: CASSLGRQKPYEQYF
clone size: NA
J gene: TRBJ2-7
V gene: TRBV5-1
D gene: NA

CDR3 DNA: TGTGCCAGCAGTTACCTCCTTGAGGAAAAACTGTTTTTT
CDR3 protein: CASSYLLEEKLFF
clone size: NA
J gene: TRBJ1-4
V gene: TRBV6-5
D gene: NA

CDR3 DNA: TGCAGCGTGCTACAGGGGCCGAACACTGAAGCTTTCTTT
CDR3 protein: CSVLQGPNTEAFF
clone size: NA
J gene: TRBJ1-1
V gene: TRBV29-1
D gene: TRBD1

CDR3 DNA: TGTGCCAGCAGGGGGGGGGTCACAGATACGCAGTATTTT
CDR3 protein: CASRGGVTDTQYF
clone size: NA
J gene: TRBJ2-3
V gene: TRBV6-5
D gene: TRBD2

CDR3 DNA: TGTGCCAGCAGCCCATTCCCGGGAGAGCAGTACTTC
CDR3 protein: CASSPFPGEQYF
clone size: NA
J gene: TRBJ2-7
V gene: TRBV11-2
D gene: NA

CDR3 DNA: TGTGCCAGCAACGGACAGGGTGCAACTAATGAAAAACTGTTTTTT
CDR3 protein: CASNGQGATNEKLFF
clone size: NA
J gene: TRBJ1-4
V gene: TRBV5-6
D gene: TRBD1

CDR3 DNA: TGTGCCAGCAGCTTAACGCGACAGAACACTGAAGCTTTCTTT
CDR3 protein: CASSLTRQNTEAFF
clone size: NA
J gene: TRBJ1-1
V gene: TRBV7-3
D gene: NA

CDR3 DNA: TGTGCCAGCAGTTCTCCTACTGTGACAGGGAAAAATGCAGGAAACACCATATATTTT
CDR3 protein: CASSSPTVTGKNAGNTIYF
clone size: once
J gene: TRBJ1-3
V gene: TRBV28
D gene: TRBD1

CDR3 DNA: TGTGCCAGCAGTTACACAGGGTGGCAAGAGACCCAGTACTTC
CDR3 protein: CASSYTGWQETQYF
clone size: once
J gene: TRBJ2-5
V gene: TRBV9
D gene: NA

CDR3 DNA: TGTGCCAGCAGCTTGGAGAGCGGGGGGGCCGGTGGGGCCAACGTCCTGACTTTC
CDR3 protein: CASSLESGGAGGANVLTF
clone size: NA
J gene: TRBJ2-6
V gene: TRBV5-6
D gene: TRBD2

CDR3 DNA: TGTGCCAGCAGTCGACAGGCTTGGACCTACGAGCAGTACTTC
CDR3 protein: CASSRQAWTYEQYF
clone size: NA
J gene: TRBJ2-7
V gene: TRBV28
D gene: NA

CDR3 DNA: TGTGCCACCAAGGGGGCGGGCGAGCAGTACTTC
CDR3 protein: CATKGAGEQYF
clone size: NA
J gene: TRBJ2-7
V gene: TRBV15
D gene: TRBD1

CDR3 DNA: TGTGCCAGCAGTTTACCCGCAGGGGCGGGCCAGCCCCAGCATTTT
CDR3 protein: CASSLPAGAGQPQHF
clone size: once
J gene: TRBJ1-5
V gene: TRBV28
D gene: NA

CDR3 DNA: TGTGCCACCAGCTCCAGGCGGGGGTCTGAAGCTTTCTTT
CDR3 protein: CATSSRRGSEAFF
clone size: NA
J gene: TRBJ1-1
V gene: TRBV15
D gene: NA